Each of the 26 T cell receptor beta chains below was sequenced from the same sample in a study of monozygotic twins with inflammatory bowel disease. Each CDR3 protein gets one entry in TCRdb, which reprocessed the 5' RACE reads and gives no DNA. The sample table includes around 450,000 distinct CDR3 sequences. The sequenced sample consisted of blood. These receptors were obtained from a human donor with ulcerative colitis or Crohn's disease, or a healthy co-twin of an affected twin (not recorded which).

The chain carries TRBV27 and TRBJ2-1; TCRdb's D call of TRBD2 is untestable without DNA. From germline, CDR1 is MNHEY and CDR2 SMNVEV (reference sequence). There are 16 residues in the CDR3. The CDR3 loop is CASSLRASGGNNEQFF.

V gene TRBV20-1 combines with J gene TRBJ2-7; TCRdb indicates TRBD1, and absent DNA this call remains unverified. The CDR3 spans 12 residues. CDR1 and CDR2 (germline): DFQATT, SNEGSKA (reference sequence). The CDR3: CSAGTSSYEQYF.

This chain joins TRBV7-2 and TRBJ1-2; TCRdb returns TRBD1, unconfirmable since there is no DNA. The CDR3 is 14 residues long. CDR1 is SGHTA, CDR2 FQGNSA, per germline. The CDR3 sequence: CAGSWGQGGYGYTF.

The chain employs TRBV5-5 and TRBJ1-5; the D call of TRBD1 rests on TCRdb alone, since no DNA is present to check it. The CDR3 extends over 16 amino acids. The germline gives CDR1 SGHKS, CDR2 YYEKEE (reference sequence). The CDR3 reads CASSLGPETGIQPQHF.

CDR3 loop: CASSQKTGMNTEAFF. V is TRBV5-4 and J is TRBJ1-1; lacking DNA, the TRBD1 call made by TCRdb goes unchecked. The CDR3 covers 15 residues. The V gene's germline CDR1 is SGHNT and CDR2 YYREEE (reference sequence).

V is TRBV7-3 and J is TRBJ2-3; the TCRdb D gene call, TRBD2, has no DNA to confirm it. The germline V gene encodes CDR1 SGHTA and CDR2 FQGTGA. The CDR3 extends over 15 amino acids. The CDR3 protein is CASSLGSMGTDTQYF.

The rearrangement uses TRBV27 and TRBJ2-2; TCRdb names TRBD1, which stays unverified in the absence of DNA. The germline V gene encodes CDR1 MNHEY and CDR2 SMNVEV (reference sequence). The CDR3 has 16 residues. The CDR3 protein is CASSLGYGTNTGELFF.

This rearrangement joins TRBV29-1 to TRBJ2-7; TCRdb selects TRBD2, and the lack of DNA leaves this call unchecked. Germline V CDR1 and CDR2: SQVTM, ANQGSEA. CDR3 size: 14 residues. The CDR3 region is CSVGIREGGYEQYF.

The genes are TRBV7-2 and TRBJ2-1; TCRdb's D gene call, TRBD2, goes unchecked for lack of DNA. Germline loops: CDR1 SGHTA, CDR2 FQGNSA. The CDR3 contains 17 residues. CDR3 sequence reads: CASSRAGTSSSYNEQFF.

The chain links TRBV4-3 to TRBJ2-3; no DNA is available, so the TRBD2 call from TCRdb remains unchecked. CDR3 length equals 16 residues. CDR1 LGHNA and CDR2 YSLEER come from the germline V gene. The CDR3: CASSQEFGRATDTQYF.

The chain joins TRBV12-3 or TRBV12-4 to TRBJ1-2; TCRdb indicates TRBD1, and absent DNA this call remains unverified. The CDR3 covers 14 residues. The CDR3 loop reads CASSPTRTGNGYTF.

V is TRBV10-3 and J is TRBJ1-1; there is no DNA to check the TCRdb D call of TRBD1. Per germline, CDR1 ENHRY and CDR2 SYGVKD. The CDR3 spans 15 residues. CDR3 loop: CAINGGGRRNTEAFF.

This sequence joins TRBV2 and TRBJ2-1; TCRdb gives TRBD2 as the D gene, but with no DNA this cannot be confirmed. The CDR3 length is 12 residues. The germline CDR1 and CDR2 sequences are SNHLY and FYNNEI. This chain's CDR3 is CASSIIRDGQFF.

The gene calls are TRBV3-1 and TRBJ2-7; the TCRdb D gene call, TRBD2, has no DNA to confirm it. This CDR3 region has 15 residues. CDR1 and CDR2 from the germline V gene are LGHDT and YNNKEL (reference sequence). CDR3 sequence: CASSQFPGLVYEQYF.

This chain links TRBV20-1 with TRBJ2-7; TCRdb picks TRBD1, but there is no DNA to check that call. CDR1 is DFQATT, CDR2 SNEGSKA, per germline (reference sequence). The CDR3 consists of 13 residues. CDR3 amino acids: CSASPGPISEQYF.

The J gene is TRBJ2-5, the V gene TRBV27; TCRdb reports TRBD2, a call that lacks DNA to check it against. The CDR3 totals 13 residues. Per the germline V gene, CDR1 is MNHEY and CDR2 is SMNVEV (reference sequence). The chain's CDR3 is CASRYRAQETQYF.

This chain links TRBV18 with TRBJ1-5. In germline, CDR1 is KGHSH, CDR2 LQKENI. The length of the CDR3 is 13 residues. CDR3 loop: CASSPQANQPQHF.

This CDR3 is CASSYGQNNSPLHF. The V and J genes are TRBV28 and TRBJ1-6; TCRdb's assignment of TRBD1 cannot be checked, as there is no DNA. The V gene's germline CDR1 is MDHEN and CDR2 SYDVKM. The CDR3 totals 14 residues.

The chain joins TRBV6-1 to TRBJ2-3; as DNA is missing, the TRBD1 call by TCRdb cannot be tested. The CDR3 contains 15 residues. Germline assignment: CDR1 MNHNS and CDR2 SASEGT. CDR3 in amino acids: CASRVQGERTDTQYF.

This chain connects TRBV29-1 to TRBJ1-5. This CDR3 region has 12 residues. CDR1 is SQVTM, CDR2 ANQGSEA, per germline. CDR3: CSVAGADQPQHF. Looking up the rest from reference TRBV29-1 and TRBJ1-5 gives the full variable domain: SAVISQKPSRDICQRGTSLTIQCQVDSQVTMMFWYRQQPGQSLTLIATANQGSEATYESGFVIDKFPISRPNLTFSTLTVSNMSPEDSSIYLCSVAGADQPQHFGDGTRLSIL.

V usage is TRBV7-9 and J usage is TRBJ2-1; lacking DNA, the TRBD1 call made by TCRdb goes unchecked. Germline values: CDR1 SEHNR, CDR2 FQNEAQ (reference sequence). This CDR3 has 14 residues. The CDR3 protein is CASSLGGGGNEQFF.

The V gene is TRBV7-6, the J gene TRBJ2-3; TCRdb's assignment of TRBD2 cannot be checked, as there is no DNA. Germline V gene lookup returns CDR1 SGHVS and CDR2 FNYEAQ. The CDR3 totals 16 residues. The CDR3 loop is CASSAGLAGGMDTQYF.

V is TRBV14 and J is TRBJ1-5. In germline, CDR1 is SGHDN, CDR2 FVKESK. This CDR3 is 12 amino acids long. The CDR3 spells CASSQMNQPQHF.

J is TRBJ1-6 and V is TRBV30; TCRdb calls TRBD1, which cannot be checked without DNA. CDR3 length equals 16 residues. The germline V gene encodes CDR1 GTSNPN and CDR2 SVGIG (reference sequence). CDR3 in amino acids: CAWSAQGARNNSPLHF.

V usage is TRBV7-2 and J usage is TRBJ1-6; TCRdb selects TRBD1, and the lack of DNA leaves this call unchecked. Germline-derived CDR1 and CDR2 are SGHTA and FQGNSA. The CDR3 length is 15 residues. This CDR3 is CASSLADRNNSPLHF.

V usage is TRBV11-2 and J usage is TRBJ2-1; there is no DNA to check the TCRdb D call of TRBD2. The length of the CDR3 is 16 residues. Germline V gene sequence: CDR1 SGHAT, CDR2 FQNNGV. The CDR3: CASSWGGEGLYNEQFF.